This is a list of T cell receptor beta chains from one sample in a study of Graves' ophthalmopathy and Graves' hyperthyroidism. TCRdb passed the multiplex PCR reads through MiXCR, listing each CDR3 protein once. Counted here are around 1,000,000 distinct CDR3 sequences, about two fifths occurring once; the ten biggest clones make up roughly 11%. The sequencing input was peripheral blood or thyroid tissue (not recorded which). The receptors were gathered from an adult man with Graves' hyperthyroidism. Both conserved end residues are part of each CDR3. Fields, in order: J gene, V gene, clone size, D gene, CDR3 DNA, CDR3 protein. The D gene is left open where the match is weak. For some rows the clone size is stated as once, few or many, or as a class when expanded; others skip it.

J gene: TRBJ2-2; V gene: TRBV2; clone size: many; D gene: NA; CDR3 DNA: TGTGCCAGCAGTGAAGGAGGGCGAGGGAAAACCGGGGAGCTGTTTTTT; CDR3 protein: CASSEGGRGKTGELFF
J gene: TRBJ2-2; V gene: TRBV7-2; clone size: many; D gene: TRBD1; CDR3 DNA: TGTGCCAGCAGCTTAGGGGACAGGGGCACCGGGGAGCTGTTTTTT; CDR3 protein: CASSLGDRGTGELFF
J gene: TRBJ2-7; V gene: TRBV7-9; clone size: few; D gene: TRBD2; CDR3 DNA: TGTGCCAGCAGTTCTGGACTAGCGATTACCTACGAGCAGTACTTC; CDR3 protein: CASSSGLAITYEQYF
J gene: TRBJ2-7; V gene: TRBV29-1; clone size: many; D gene: TRBD2; CDR3 DNA: TGCAGCGTTGAAGGTAGCGGGGGAGGCTACGAGCAGTACTTC; CDR3 protein: CSVEGSGGGYEQYF
J gene: TRBJ1-2; V gene: TRBV12-3/TRBV12-4; clone size: few; D gene: TRBD1; CDR3 DNA: TGTGCCAGCAGGCCAGGTATAGGGGGCGCGCCCTATGGCTACACCTTC; CDR3 protein: CASRPGIGGAPYGYTF
J gene: TRBJ2-5; V gene: TRBV29-1; clone size: NA; D gene: NA; CDR3 DNA: TGCAGCGCCGTGGACGCATCAGAGACCCAGTACTTC; CDR3 protein: CSAVDASETQYF
J gene: TRBJ1-6; V gene: TRBV25-1; clone size: NA; D gene: NA; CDR3 DNA: NA; CDR3 protein: CASSFYICSARVARGPDRSPLHF
J gene: TRBJ2-2; V gene: TRBV7-3; clone size: NA; D gene: TRBD2; CDR3 DNA: TGTGCCAGCAGCCCCCAATCCGGGCTAATAGCGGGAGGGCCGAACACCGGGGAGCTGTTTTTT; CDR3 protein: CASSPQSGLIAGGPNTGELFF
J gene: TRBJ1-5; V gene: TRBV7-2; clone size: many; D gene: TRBD1; CDR3 DNA: TGTGCCAGCAGCTCTTCGGGGACAGGGGCGCAAGATCAGCCCCAGCATTTT; CDR3 protein: CASSSSGTGAQDQPQHF
J gene: TRBJ2-7; V gene: TRBV7-8; clone size: few; D gene: TRBD1; CDR3 DNA: TGCGCCAGCAGCCAAGTTGCCACCGACAGGGGAACCTACGAGCAGTACTTC; CDR3 protein: CASSQVATDRGTYEQYF
J gene: TRBJ2-7; V gene: TRBV4-1; clone size: NA; D gene: TRBD1; CDR3 DNA: TGCGCCAGCAGCCAAAATGGTGACAGGGGGGCCTACGAGCAGTACTTC; CDR3 protein: CASSQNGDRGAYEQYF
J gene: TRBJ2-7; V gene: TRBV7-2; clone size: few; D gene: NA; CDR3 DNA: TGTGCCAGCAGCTTGCAGGGGACCCGCTCCTACGAGCAGTACTTC; CDR3 protein: CASSLQGTRSYEQYF
J gene: TRBJ1-5; V gene: TRBV20-1; clone size: many; D gene: NA; CDR3 DNA: TGCAGTGCCAATACAGGGTTAAATCAGCCCCAGCATTTT; CDR3 protein: CSANTGLNQPQHF
J gene: TRBJ1-2; V gene: TRBV4-1; clone size: few; D gene: NA; CDR3 DNA: TGCGCCAGCAGCCAAGCCCAAATTCAAGGTTCTAGTGTCTACACCTTC; CDR3 protein: CASSQAQIQGSSVYTF
J gene: TRBJ2-5; V gene: TRBV2; clone size: few; D gene: NA; CDR3 DNA: TGTGCCAGCGTAGTTCAGTCAGGGCCCCAAGAGACCCAGTACTTC; CDR3 protein: CASVVQSGPQETQYF
J gene: TRBJ2-5; V gene: TRBV7-9; clone size: many; D gene: NA; CDR3 DNA: TGTGCCAGCAGCTTACAGCAAGAGACCCAGTACTTC; CDR3 protein: CASSLQQETQYF
J gene: TRBJ2-7; V gene: TRBV5-1; clone size: many; D gene: TRBD2; CDR3 DNA: TGCGCCAGCAGCGCGGGACTAGCGGGGGCCCTGGGCTCCTACGAGCAGTACTTC; CDR3 protein: CASSAGLAGALGSYEQYF
J gene: TRBJ1-5; V gene: TRBV28; clone size: few; D gene: NA; CDR3 DNA: TGTGCCAGCAGTTTCACCGGGGTGTATCAGCCCCAGCATTTT; CDR3 protein: CASSFTGVYQPQHF
J gene: TRBJ1-2; V gene: TRBV24-1; clone size: NA; D gene: NA; CDR3 DNA: TGTGCCACCAGTCGGGGTTCGTACAGGAACTATGGCTACACCTTC; CDR3 protein: CATSRGSYRNYGYTF
J gene: TRBJ2-7; V gene: TRBV12-3/TRBV12-4; clone size: many; D gene: NA; CDR3 DNA: TGTGCCAGCAGTAATCTCTACGAGCAGTACTTC; CDR3 protein: CASSNLYEQYF
J gene: TRBJ1-4; V gene: TRBV9; clone size: many; D gene: NA; CDR3 DNA: TGTGCCAGCAGCGTAGGTGGAGGTACTGAAAAACTGTTTTTT; CDR3 protein: CASSVGGGTEKLFF
J gene: TRBJ2-7; V gene: TRBV4-1; clone size: many; D gene: TRBD1; CDR3 DNA: TGCGCCAGCAGCCAAGAACAGGGGAGCTCCTACGAGCAGTACTTC; CDR3 protein: CASSQEQGSSYEQYF
J gene: TRBJ2-2; V gene: TRBV6-2/TRBV6-3; clone size: few; D gene: TRBD2; CDR3 DNA: TGTGCCAGCAGGGCGGGAGGGCCTTGGGAGCTGTTTTTT; CDR3 protein: CASRAGGPWELFF
J gene: TRBJ2-1; V gene: TRBV24-1; clone size: NA; D gene: TRBD2; CDR3 DNA: TGTGCCACCGAACTAGCGGGCAATGAGCAGTTCTTC; CDR3 protein: CATELAGNEQFF
J gene: TRBJ1-1; V gene: TRBV2; clone size: few; D gene: NA; CDR3 DNA: TGTGCCAGCCAGAAGGGGAACACTGAAGCTTTCTTT; CDR3 protein: CASQKGNTEAFF
J gene: TRBJ2-5; V gene: TRBV24-1; clone size: many; D gene: NA; CDR3 DNA: TGTGCCACCAGTGCGGGGGCAGGGTTTGCAGAGACCCAGTACTTC; CDR3 protein: CATSAGAGFAETQYF
J gene: TRBJ2-7; V gene: TRBV15; clone size: NA; D gene: TRBD1; CDR3 DNA: TGTGCCACCAGCAGGGACAAGACAGGGGCCCACGAGCAGTACTTC; CDR3 protein: CATSRDKTGAHEQYF
J gene: TRBJ1-5; V gene: TRBV27; clone size: NA; D gene: NA; CDR3 DNA: TGTGCCAGCAGTTTAATAGGGACGGAGCAGCCCCAGCATTTT; CDR3 protein: CASSLIGTEQPQHF
J gene: TRBJ1-2; V gene: TRBV2; clone size: many; D gene: NA; CDR3 DNA: TGTGCCAGCAGTGAACCAGGAGCTAACTATGGCTACACCTTC; CDR3 protein: CASSEPGANYGYTF
J gene: TRBJ2-5; V gene: TRBV11-2; clone size: many; D gene: TRBD2; CDR3 DNA: TGTGCCAGCAGCTTAGATGGACTAGCGGGGAGGGGGGCCCAGTACTTC; CDR3 protein: CASSLDGLAGRGAQYF
J gene: TRBJ2-7; V gene: TRBV10-3; clone size: NA; D gene: NA; CDR3 DNA: TGTGCCATCAGCCCCCGGATGGGTCACGAGCAGTACTTC; CDR3 protein: CAISPRMGHEQYF
J gene: TRBJ1-6; V gene: TRBV20-1; clone size: few; D gene: TRBD1; CDR3 DNA: TGCAGTGCTAGAGATTTTCGGCAGGGGGATAATTCACCCCTCCACTTT; CDR3 protein: CSARDFRQGDNSPLHF